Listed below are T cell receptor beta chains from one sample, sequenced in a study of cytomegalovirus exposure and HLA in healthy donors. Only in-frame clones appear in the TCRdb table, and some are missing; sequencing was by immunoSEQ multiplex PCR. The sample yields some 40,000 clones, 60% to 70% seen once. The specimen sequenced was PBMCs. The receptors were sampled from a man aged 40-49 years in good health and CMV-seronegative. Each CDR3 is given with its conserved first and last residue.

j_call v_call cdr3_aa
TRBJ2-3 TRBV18 CASSPERDNTQYF
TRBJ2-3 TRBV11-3 CASSLKRGATQYF
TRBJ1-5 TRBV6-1 CASSGPGQGQPQHF
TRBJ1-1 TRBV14 CASSPSTSTGLAPFF
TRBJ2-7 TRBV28 CASSGTSSYEQYF
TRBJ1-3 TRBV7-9 CASDYSSGNTIYF
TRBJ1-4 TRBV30 CAWSVFRPGKRTGPDEKLFF
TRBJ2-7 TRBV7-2 CASSLVQGAYEQYF
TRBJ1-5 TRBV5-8 CASSSGQFEPQHF
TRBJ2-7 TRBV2 CASRQLSSYEQYF
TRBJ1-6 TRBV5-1 CASSVTGESNSPLHF
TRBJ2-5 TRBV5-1 CASSLDSGYQETQYF
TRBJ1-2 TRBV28 CASRTILWASDGYTF
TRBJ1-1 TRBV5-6 CASSLFTVNTEAFF
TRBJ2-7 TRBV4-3 CASSQSSGGIYEQYF
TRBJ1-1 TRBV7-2 CASSTPGGLNTEAFF
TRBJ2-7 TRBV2 CASSESMGDNAYEQYF
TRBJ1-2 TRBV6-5 CASSYSVGANYGYTF
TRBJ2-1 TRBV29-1 CSAEQGSYNEQFF
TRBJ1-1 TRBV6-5 CASKRGVNTEAFF
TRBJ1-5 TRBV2 CASSADSPNQPQHF
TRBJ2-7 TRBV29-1 CSFSDRDEQYF
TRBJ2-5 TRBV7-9 CASSLGGLTSEQYF
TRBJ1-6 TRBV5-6 CASSLTGLVNSPLHF
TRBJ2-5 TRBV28 CASSPTSGQETQYF
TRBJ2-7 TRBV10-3 CAISERLAGSYEQYF
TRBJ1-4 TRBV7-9 CASSRTEKLFF